The next 21 T cell receptor beta chains were all read from a single sample in a study of neurological immune-mediated disorders. MiXCR was run by TCRdb on the 5' RACE reads, yielding one entry per CDR3 protein. The table includes about 88,000 distinct CDR3 sequences, roughly 4% detected once. Sequenced sample: PBMCs. Receptor source: a woman aged 18 to 35 with multiple sclerosis.

This clonotype was detected many times. J is TRBJ2-1 and V is TRBV4-1; 8 bases are a match to TRBD2. Per germline, CDR1 MGHRA and CDR2 YSYEKL. Trimming cost V 1 base and J 7 bases; bases outside gene matches: 12. The CDR3 totals 17 residues. The CDR3 region is CASSQGNGRAKGNEQFF. The CDR3 DNA sequence: TGCGCCAGCAGCCAAGGGAACGGGAGGGCTAAAGGGAATGAGCAGTTCTTC.

This clonotype was seen ten or more times. The chain couples TRBV12-3 or TRBV12-4 to TRBJ1-5; D is unclear. Between the trimmed V and J ends, which lost 3 bases and 5 bases, there was a span of 5 bases. The CDR3 runs 12 residues. The CDR3, as DNA: TGTGCCAGCAGTTTTGAGGATCAGCCCCAGCATTTT. It encodes CASSFEDQPQHF.

The chain carries TRBV12-3 or TRBV12-4 and TRBJ2-1, with D uncertain. The ends were cut back, 6 bases at V and 6 bases at J, with 9 bases in the middle. The CDR3 sequence is 12 residues long. CDR3 loop: CASRVVSNEQFF. The CDR3 bases are TGTGCCAGCAGAGTGGTCTCCAATGAGCAGTTCTTC.

This clonotype was picked up a small number of times. The chain combines TRBV12-3 or TRBV12-4 with TRBJ1-1; 9 bases are shared with TRBD1. This CDR3 has 17 residues. Losses at the gene ends were 7 bases for V and 1 base for J; bases not matched to a gene: 13. In nucleotides, the CDR3 is TGTGCCAGCACCTCCCGGGACAGGGCTGATGGGAACACTGAAGCTTTCTTT. This translates into CASTSRDRADGNTEAFF.

This clonotype has a count of ten or more. The V and J genes are TRBV5-1 and TRBJ1-4, with 10 bases lining up with TRBD1. Germline values: CDR1 SGHRS, CDR2 YFSETQ. With V trimmed by 2 bases and J by 8 bases, 9 bases remained unmatched. CDR3 length equals 16 residues. CDR3 loop: CASSLSTGGAGEKLFF. Here the CDR3 DNA reads TGCGCCAGCAGCTTATCGACAGGGGGCGCCGGAGAAAAACTGTTTTTT.

This clonotype came up many times. The chain couples TRBV7-9 to TRBJ1-1, with TRBD1 as a possible D gene (5 bases). Per germline, CDR1 SEHNR and CDR2 FQNEAQ (reference sequence). The CDR3 is 12 amino acids. V lost 3 bases and J lost 11, with 13 bases in between. In DNA, the CDR3 is TGTGCCAGCAGCTTTGAGAGGGGAAGGGCTTTCTTT. Protein product: CASSFERGRAFF.

This clonotype was observed many times. This rearrangement joins TRBV6-1 to TRBJ1-5, with TRBD1 as a possible D gene (5 bases). The CDR3 contains 13 residues. Trimming cost V 2 bases and J 5 bases, with 7 bases left between them. Germline CDR1 and CDR2: MNHNS and SASEGT. CDR3 DNA sequence: TGTGCCAGCAGTGAATTGGGGGATCAGCCCCAGCATTTT. This codes for CASSELGDQPQHF.

This clonotype has a count of ten or more. The CDR3 DNA reads TGTGCCAGCAGTTATCGGGCCCCGGGACTAGCGGGGAACATAGCCTACGAGCAGTACTTC. The encoded protein is CASSYRAPGLAGNIAYEQYF. V usage is TRBV6-5 and J usage is TRBJ2-7; 13 nucleotides line up with TRBD2. The length of the CDR3 is 20 residues. From germline, CDR1 is MNHEY and CDR2 SVGAGI. V lost 3 bases, J lost 2 bases, and 16 bases stayed unmatched.

This clonotype was seen at least ten times. This chain links TRBV7-9 with TRBJ2-7; 10 bases agree with TRBD1. The junction had 9 bases not matched to a gene; V was cut back by 5 bases and J by 5 bases. The CDR3 is 15 residues long. Germline V gene data show CDR1 as SEHNR and CDR2 as FQNEAQ (reference sequence). The CDR3 DNA is TGTGCCAGCAGCGCCCTGACAGGGGGCCGAAACGAGCAGTACTTC. Translated: CASSALTGGRNEQYF.

This clonotype was observed many times. The chain has TRBV6-5 and TRBJ1-2; no clear D gene. Trimming shortened V by 3 bases and J by 4 bases, and 12 bases separated the two germline ends. This CDR3 spans 14 amino acids. Per germline, CDR1 MNHEY and CDR2 SVGAGI. The CDR3 reads CASSYTAGSYGYTF. Here the CDR3 DNA reads TGTGCCAGCAGTTATACCGCCGGCTCCTATGGCTACACCTTC.

This clonotype was seen many times. The genes are TRBV5-1 and TRBJ1-5, with unresolved D. The V end lost 0 bases, the J end lost 2 bases, and 9 bases lay between the germline ends. CDR1 and CDR2 from the germline V gene are SGHRS and YFSETQ. The CDR3 spans 15 residues. CDR3 residues: CASSLAGQGNQPQHF. CDR3 in DNA: TGCGCCAGCAGCTTGGCCGGCCAGGGCAATCAGCCCCAGCATTTT.

This clonotype was recorded many times. The rearrangement uses TRBV20-1 and TRBJ2-1, with 9 bases lining up with TRBD2. The CDR3 contains 13 residues. Trimming removed 3 bases from V and 4 bases from J; junction bases left unmatched: 1. Germline V lookup: CDR1 DFQATT, CDR2 SNEGSKA (reference sequence). Here the CDR3 reads CSARTSGYNEQFF. CDR3 DNA: TGCAGTGCTAGGACTAGCGGATACAATGAGCAGTTCTTC.

Ten or more counts support this clonotype. V is TRBV5-6 and J is TRBJ2-1; TRBD2 might be the D (5 bases). This CDR3 contains 13 residues. Germline CDR1 and CDR2: SGHDT and YYEEEE. The V and J ends lost 4 bases and 8 bases respectively, with 13 bases between them. CDR3 nucleotide sequence: TGTGCCAGCAGCCCGGACTGGGCGGATGAGCAGTTCTTC. Its translation is CASSPDWADEQFF.

This clonotype came up many times. The CDR3 nucleotides read TGTGCCAGCAGTGAAATTCCGGGATGGGAGGGATCAGAGACCCAGTACTTC. This codes for CASSEIPGWEGSETQYF. This chain uses TRBV25-1 with TRBJ2-5, with 7 nucleotides matching TRBD2. Germline CDR1 MGHDK, CDR2 SYGVNS. This CDR3 is 17 amino acids long. Trimming at V came to 2 bases and at J to 4 bases, leaving 13 bases not matched to a gene.

This clonotype was detected many times. The chain combines TRBV20-1 with TRBJ2-5; D possibly corresponds to TRBD1 (6 bases). V lost 5 bases, J lost 2 bases, and 12 bases lay in between. The CDR3 spans 13 residues. Germline CDR1 reads DFQATT; CDR2 reads SNEGSKA (reference sequence). CDR3 in DNA: TGCAGTGCTGTTAGGACAGCTCAAGAGACCCAGTACTTC. It is translated as CSAVRTAQETQYF.

This clonotype was seen at least ten times. This chain connects TRBV15 to TRBJ2-3; unclear D gene. V lost 4 bases and J lost 1, with 12 bases in between. The CDR3 runs 15 residues. CDR1 is LNHNV, CDR2 YYDKDF, per germline (reference sequence). The CDR3 DNA is TGTGCCACCAGCAAAGGGCAGCTACGCACAGATACGCAGTATTTT. Translating it yields CATSKGQLRTDTQYF.

The sample holds many counts of this clonotype. The gene calls are TRBV19 and TRBJ1-1; no reliable D call. V gave up 5 bases and J gave up 3 bases, with 13 bases separating them. Germline lookup yields CDR1 LNHDA and CDR2 SQIVND (reference sequence). The CDR3 length is 14 residues. CDR3 coding DNA: TGTGCCAGTAGTGATGAGATGGAATACACTGAAGCTTTCTTT. Protein product: CASSDEMEYTEAFF.

This clonotype has a handful of counts. A single base separates this from a much larger clone, so it may be a read error. This chain uses TRBV20-1 with TRBJ2-7; D gene uncertain. Germline CDR1 DFQATT, CDR2 SNEGSKA (reference sequence). The length of the CDR3 is 14 residues. V lost 0 bases and J lost 4, with 13 bases in between. The CDR3 sequence is CSARERKGLYEQYF. CDR3 in DNA: TGCAGTGCTAGAGAACGAAAGGGCTTATACGAGCAGTACTTC.

This clonotype was recorded at least ten times. The J gene is TRBJ2-7, the V gene TRBV4-1, with D maybe TRBD2 (6 bases). The CDR3 is 15 residues long. Trimming shortened V by 1 base and J by 1 base, and 11 bases separated the two germline ends. Germline CDR1 and CDR2: MGHRA and YSYEKL. CDR3 residues: CASSQGSLASYEQYF. The DNA for the CDR3 is TGCGCCAGCAGCCAAGGTTCCCTAGCGTCCTACGAGCAGTACTTC.

This clonotype was detected many times. The CDR3 DNA sequence: TGCGCCAGCAGCTTGGCAGCGGGAGGTAGGACCGGGGAGCTGTTTTTT. Translation gives CASSLAAGGRTGELFF. The chain links TRBV5-1 to TRBJ2-2; 9 nucleotides align to TRBD2. Germline lookup yields CDR1 SGHRS and CDR2 YFSETQ. V lost 0 bases, J lost 5 bases, and 5 bases stayed unmatched. This CDR3 is built from 16 residues.

To note about this clonotype: With a much larger clone just one base away, this may be a read error. The V call is TRBV5-1, the J call TRBJ2-1, with unresolved D. The CDR3 is 13 amino acids. Germline lookup yields CDR1 SGHRS and CDR2 YFSETQ. V dropped 7 bases and J dropped 0 bases, with 8 bases sitting between them. CDR3 bases: TGCGCCAGCTACGCCGCCTCCTACAATGAGCAGTTCTTC. Translating gives CASYAASYNEQFF. The full variable domain, rest sourced from reference TRBV5-1 and TRBJ2-1, is KAGVTQTPRYLIKTRGQQVTLSCSPISGHRSVSWYQQTPGQGLQFLFEYFSETQRNKGNFPGRFSGRQFSNSRSEMNVSTLELGDSALYLCASYAASYNEQFFGPGTRLTVL.